This entry describes one TCR beta chain. The antigen is not known. This sample is drawn from a study of CD4 T cells in relation to SARS-CoV-2 and coronaviruses. At the level of the study: PBMCs were cultured with antigen for over nine days before TCR beta sequencing. Controls used an HIV-1 Nef peptide pool or no peptide.

This CDR3 spans 17 amino acids. Germline V gives CDR1 SGHRS, CDR2 YFSETQ. Trimming cost V 0 bases and J 0 bases, with 15 bases left between them. Findings and caveats of the study: In about 65% of donors, memory CD4+ clonotypes crossrecognized SARS-CoV-2 and at least one common cold coronavirus spike.

The unexposed donors gave CD4+ T cells in 2011-2018, prior to COVID-19. The cells were cultured for approximately ten days before CD4+ T cells were isolated. Unexposed-donor CD4+ T cells were probed with SARS-CoV-2 S/N and four cold-coronavirus spikes, cells permitting. TCRdb's table, derived via immunoSEQ multiplex PCR, lists solely in-frame clones and lacks some. Here the sample spans more than 15,000 clones, around 80% being singletons. This chain links TRBV5-1 with TRBJ1-2, with D perhaps TRBD1 (6 bases). The sample comprised CD4+ T cells from PBMCs, cultured in vitro. This receptor was identified in a human donor in good health. This CDR3 reads CASSLVVGQSSNYGYTF. CDR3 coding DNA: TGCGCCAGCAGCTTGGTGGTCGGACAGTCATCTAACTATGGCTACACCTTC.